This TCR beta chain appears in the sequencing data of a study of identical twins. This clonotype was seen at least ten times. MiXCR, run by TCRdb on the 5' RACE reads, gives a single entry per CDR3 protein. Here the sample spans hundreds of thousands of distinct CDR3 sequences, about 18% being singletons. The same sample was also used in a study of T cells expressing NK-cell markers. That publication notes: Within the sequenced cohort of eight donors, seven exhibited HCMV seropositivity and one was seronegative. In several donors, dominant clonotypes made up about 25-60.1% of CD3+CD56-NKG2C+ cells.

The source of this sequence is a woman aged 18-30 years in good health. The sample consisted of PBMCs.

DNA of the CDR3: TGTGCCAGCACCCCACGAGGGGCGCAAAGGACTGAAGCTTTCTTT. This sequence encodes CASTPRGAQRTEAFF. V and J are TRBV3-1 and TRBJ1-1, with D tentatively TRBD1 (5 bases). Germline assignment: CDR1 LGHDT and CDR2 YNNKEL (reference sequence). V dropped 7 bases and J dropped 5 bases, with 20 bases sitting between them. The CDR3 has 15 amino acids.